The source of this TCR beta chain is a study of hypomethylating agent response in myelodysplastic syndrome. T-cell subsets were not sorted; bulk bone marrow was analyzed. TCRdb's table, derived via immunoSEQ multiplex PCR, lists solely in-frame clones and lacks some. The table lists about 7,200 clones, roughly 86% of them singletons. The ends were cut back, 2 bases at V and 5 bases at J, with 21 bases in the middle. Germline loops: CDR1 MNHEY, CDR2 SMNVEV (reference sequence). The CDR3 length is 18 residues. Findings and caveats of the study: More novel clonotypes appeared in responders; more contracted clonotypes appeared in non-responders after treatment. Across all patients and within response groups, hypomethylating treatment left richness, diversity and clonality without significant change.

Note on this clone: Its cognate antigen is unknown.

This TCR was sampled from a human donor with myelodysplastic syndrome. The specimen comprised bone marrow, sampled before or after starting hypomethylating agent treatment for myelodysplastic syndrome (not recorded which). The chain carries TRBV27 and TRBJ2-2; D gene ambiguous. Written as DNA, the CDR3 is TGTGCCAGCAGTTTAAACCTCGACTCCTTATGGGTAACCGGGGAGCTGTTTTTT. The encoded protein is CASSLNLDSLWVTGELFF.